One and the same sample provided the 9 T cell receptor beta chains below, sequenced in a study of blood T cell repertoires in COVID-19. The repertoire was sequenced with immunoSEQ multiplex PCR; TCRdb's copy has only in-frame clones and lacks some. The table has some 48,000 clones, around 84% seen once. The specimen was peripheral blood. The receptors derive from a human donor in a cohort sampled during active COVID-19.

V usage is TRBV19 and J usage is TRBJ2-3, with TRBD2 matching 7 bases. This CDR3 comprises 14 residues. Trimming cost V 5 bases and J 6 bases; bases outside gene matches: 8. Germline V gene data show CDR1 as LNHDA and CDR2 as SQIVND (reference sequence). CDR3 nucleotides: TGTGCCAGTAGTGCTAGCGGCCGGAGGGATACGCAGTATTTT. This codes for CASSASGRRDTQYF.

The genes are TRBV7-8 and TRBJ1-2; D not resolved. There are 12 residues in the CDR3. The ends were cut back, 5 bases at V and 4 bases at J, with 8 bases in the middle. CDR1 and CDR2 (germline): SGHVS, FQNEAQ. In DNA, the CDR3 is TGTGCCAGCAGCGAAGACACCTATGGCTACACCTTC. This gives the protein CASSEDTYGYTF.

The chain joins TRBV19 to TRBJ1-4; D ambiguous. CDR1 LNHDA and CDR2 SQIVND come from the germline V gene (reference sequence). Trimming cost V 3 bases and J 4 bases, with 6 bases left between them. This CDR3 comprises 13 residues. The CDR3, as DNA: TGTGCCAGTAGTATCGGTTATAATGAAAAACTGTTTTTT. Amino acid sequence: CASSIGYNEKLFF. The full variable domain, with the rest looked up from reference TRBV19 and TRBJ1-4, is DGGITQSPKYLFRKEGQNVTLSCEQNLNHDAMYWYRQDPGQGLRLIYYSQIVNDFQKGDIAEGYSVSREKKESFPLTVTSAQKNPTAFYLCASSIGYNEKLFFGSGTQLSVL.

The CDR3 bases are TGTGCCAGCAGCCAAGAAGTCGGAGGACGGGGGGCCGGTGGCTACACCTTC. Translation: CASSQEVGGRGAGGYTF. The V call is TRBV4-2, the J call TRBJ1-2, with a tentative D call TRBD1 (6 bases). CDR1 is LGHNA, CDR2 YNFKEQ, per germline. V lost 0 bases, J lost 7 bases, and 21 bases lay in between. The CDR3 runs to 17 residues.

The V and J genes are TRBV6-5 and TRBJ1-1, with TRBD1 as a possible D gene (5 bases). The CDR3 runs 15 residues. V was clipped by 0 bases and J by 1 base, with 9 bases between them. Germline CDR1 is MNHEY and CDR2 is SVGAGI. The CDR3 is CASSYSWGTNTEAFF. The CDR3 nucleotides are TGTGCCAGCAGTTACTCCTGGGGCACGAACACTGAAGCTTTCTTT.

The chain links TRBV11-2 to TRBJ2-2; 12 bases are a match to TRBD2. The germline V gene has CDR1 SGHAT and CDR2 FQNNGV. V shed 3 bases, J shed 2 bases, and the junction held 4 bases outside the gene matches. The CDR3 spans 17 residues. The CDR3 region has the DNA TGTGCCAGCAGCTTCCTGACTAGCGGGGGTAACACCGGGGAGCTGTTTTTT. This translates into CASSFLTSGGNTGELFF.

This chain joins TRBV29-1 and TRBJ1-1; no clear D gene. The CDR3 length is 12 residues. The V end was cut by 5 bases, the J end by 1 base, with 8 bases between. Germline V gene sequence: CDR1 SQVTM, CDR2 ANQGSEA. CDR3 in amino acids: CSVTVSNTEAFF. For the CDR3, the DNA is TGCAGCGTTACTGTGTCGAACACTGAAGCTTTCTTT.

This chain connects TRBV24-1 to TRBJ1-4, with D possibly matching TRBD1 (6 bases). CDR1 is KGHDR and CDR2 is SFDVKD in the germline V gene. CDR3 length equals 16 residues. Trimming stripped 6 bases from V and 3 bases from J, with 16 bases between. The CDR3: CATSWTVEMANEKLFF. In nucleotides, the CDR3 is TGTGCCACCAGTTGGACAGTCGAGATGGCTAATGAAAAACTGTTTTTT.

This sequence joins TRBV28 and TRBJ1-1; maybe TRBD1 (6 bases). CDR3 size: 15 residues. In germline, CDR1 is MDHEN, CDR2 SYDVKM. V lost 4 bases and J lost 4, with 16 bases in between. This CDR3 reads CASSYLQGLGTEAFF. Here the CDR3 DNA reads TGTGCCAGCAGTTACCTGCAGGGGCTGGGCACTGAAGCTTTCTTT.